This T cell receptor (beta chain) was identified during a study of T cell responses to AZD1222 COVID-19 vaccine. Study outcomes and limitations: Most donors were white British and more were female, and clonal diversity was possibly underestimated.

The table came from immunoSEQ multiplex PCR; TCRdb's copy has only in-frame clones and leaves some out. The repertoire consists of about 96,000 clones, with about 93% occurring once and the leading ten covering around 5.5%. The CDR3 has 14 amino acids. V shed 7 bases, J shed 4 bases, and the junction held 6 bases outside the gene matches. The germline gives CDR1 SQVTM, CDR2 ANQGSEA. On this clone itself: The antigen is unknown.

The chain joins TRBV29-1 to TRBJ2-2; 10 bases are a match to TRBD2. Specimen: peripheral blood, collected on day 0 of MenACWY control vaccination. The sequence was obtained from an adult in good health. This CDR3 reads CSACRTSGTGELFF. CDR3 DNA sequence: TGCAGCGCCTGTCGGACTAGCGGCACCGGGGAGCTGTTTTTT.